A single TCR beta chain is shown here with its context. This clonotype was seen a handful of times. The target of this receptor is not known. No base quality values were provided; no much bigger clone lies one nucleotide off. This sample was taken from a study of regulatory T cells in long-lasting Graves disease (dated by TCRdb to the early 2020s). As for the study more broadly: Patients with newly diagnosed Graves' disease had been on antithyroid drugs for under 3 months. A total of around 33 samples were covered by TCR sequencing, comprising some 13 persistent and around 20 newly diagnosed Graves' disease patients. Peripheral blood TCR sequencing and RNA sequencing compared persistent Graves' disease patients with newly diagnosed Graves' disease patients. The study was registered as a clinical trial and conducted in China.

Receptors were amplified or captured by multiplex PCR. The sample was run on an Illumina HiSeq 4000. To build TCR beta libraries, CDR3 regions were amplified by Arm-PCR using iRepertoire HTBI primers. Before sequencing, the PCR products underwent gel purification. Per the original workflow: Across samples, roughly 60 TRBV and 14 TRBJ segments were identified and used for gene usage analysis of CDR3 amino acid clonotypes. Filtered high-quality paired reads were merged into contigs using COPE and FqMerger. BLAST was used to align contigs to IMGT TRBV, TRBD and TRBJ reference genes, with CDR3 defined following IMGT. Any clonotype with a frequency above 0.1% was classified as a highly expanded clone. Repertoire diversity was measured by Shannon entropy, and V-J evenness by the Gini coefficient. A clonotype was considered public if more than one individual shared it. TCRdb handled the public reads itself, with Q25 trimming in fastp and clone calling in MiXCR, and kept productive beta chains. Rows with one shared CDR3 protein collapse into an entry with the most common genes and DNA. The V and J calls come from TCRdb's annotation, not from the publication. This sample lists about 400,000 distinct CDR3 sequences; around a sixth were detected once. The ten largest clones capture over 20% of the sample.

CDR1 is given as SQVTM and CDR2 as ANQGSEA, both from the germline V gene. Cut back by 5 bases and 0 bases, the V and J ends lie 7 bases apart. The CDR3 runs 12 residues from the cysteine to the phenylalanine. Just CDR3 DNA is preserved here, 36 bases in frame from base 1. The time point label for this specimen denotes: newly diagnosed GD, antithyroid drugs for less than 3 months. For both TCR sequencing and RNA sequencing, RNA was extracted from PBMCs in TRIzol. Graves' disease was diagnosed according to American Thyroid Association guidelines. Patients were recruited from an endocrinology department in Xi'an, China. From each patient, around 9.3 milliliters of peripheral blood was collected into an EDTA anticoagulant tube. Ficoll Paque Plus density gradient separation was used to isolate PBMCs, and no further T cell sorting was performed. RNA quality was checked with an Agilent 2100 Bioanalyzer and agarose gel, and concentration with a NanoDrop 2000.

The study at large found these results: Lower TCR Shannon entropy and fewer highly expanded clones were observed in persistent Graves' disease patients than in newly diagnosed patients, which suggested clonal expansion. Only the TCR beta chain was sequenced and analyzed. Preferential use of TRBV28, TRBJ1-2 and TRBJ2-5 was observed in persistent disease, whereas TRBV20-1 and TRBJ2-1 were favored in newly diagnosed disease. Because the primary lesion, thyroid tissue, could not be accessed, the study looked at peripheral blood alone. Patients with persistent disease shared more public clonotypes (around 3,000) than newly diagnosed patients did (about 1,000). The authors acknowledged the small sample size as a limitation that may reduce accuracy.

This sequence uses TRBV29-1 and TRBJ1-1; the D gene cannot be named for sure. This clonotype was obtained from a female donor with Graves disease. The source was peripheral blood mononuclear cells (PBMCs), collected at new diagnosis, from a patient treated with antithyroid drugs. The DNA sequence is given as TGCAGCGTTTTAACGGTGAACACTGAAGCTTTCTTT. Protein translation: CSVLTVNTEAFF.